The clone carrying this TCR beta chain was found once. Its target is unknown. One end of the junction fails to match germline, which may point to a read error. Production of TCR beta cDNA used roughly 480 ng total RNA together with a constant-region primer. Library construction for TCR beta comprised three nested multiplex PCR rounds performed with slightly modified ARM-PCR. It was with TRBV1-TRBV30 forward primers and a C-beta reverse primer that the first two PCR rounds were run, at roughly 10 cycles each. TCRdb independently ran MiXCR on the multiplex PCR reads; one entry per CDR3 protein. This sample carries more than 95,000 distinct CDR3 sequences, about four fifths of them seen once, and the ten largest clones take about 20%. Starting material for RNA and DNA co-extraction consisted of roughly 19-34 mg of unsorted bulk tissue. These patients lived with chronic HBV infection and had never been treated. Samples were taken from five separate regions of every tumor.

The sample is drawn from a study of tumor-infiltrating lymphocytes in primary liver carcinoma. Whole-study results and caveats: Significantly larger top-250-clone fractions were found in tumors than in blood (p = 0.039). No more than about 8-24% of top clones could be seen in all five tumor regions.

This CDR3 has 18 amino acids. The germline V gene has CDR1 MNHNY and CDR2 SVGAGI (reference sequence). The chain carries TRBV6-6 and TRBJ1-5; 8 positions match TRBD1. Material: liver tumor tissue from sampling region 3. As for subset: tumor region T3, left-lateral pole. The TCR was taken from a man aged 35 to 55 with primary liver carcinoma and hepatitis B virus infection. The chain's CDR3 is CASSYFDPTGELNQLQHF. CDR3 DNA: TGTGCCAGCAGTTACTTCGATCCGACAGGGGAGCTAAATCAGCTCCAGCATTTT.